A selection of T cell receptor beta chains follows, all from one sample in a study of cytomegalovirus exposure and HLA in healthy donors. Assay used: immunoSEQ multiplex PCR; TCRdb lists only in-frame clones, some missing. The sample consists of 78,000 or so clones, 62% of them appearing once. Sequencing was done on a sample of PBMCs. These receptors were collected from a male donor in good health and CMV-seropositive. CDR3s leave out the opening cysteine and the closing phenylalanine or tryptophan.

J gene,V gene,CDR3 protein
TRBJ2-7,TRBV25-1,ASSPPGQPSSYEQY
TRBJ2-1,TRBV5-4,ASSLAKGALEQF
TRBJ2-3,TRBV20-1,SASGDTQY
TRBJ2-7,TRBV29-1,SVAGGPYEQY
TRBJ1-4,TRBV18,ASSPLPGTGLNEKLF
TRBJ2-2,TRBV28,ASSHDRGRFTGELF
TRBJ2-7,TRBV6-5,ASRRTGPHYEQY
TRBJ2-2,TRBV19,ATGGPNTGELF
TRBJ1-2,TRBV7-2,ASNNRGDYGYT
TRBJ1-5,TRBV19,ASNPLGVGNQPQH
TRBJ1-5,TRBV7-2,ASSSYRDQPQH
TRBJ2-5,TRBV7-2,ASSSTEQGKETQY
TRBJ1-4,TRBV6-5,ASSYLGATNEKLF
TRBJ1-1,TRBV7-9,ASSLAPEGEAF
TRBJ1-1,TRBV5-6,ASSLYRVWTEAF
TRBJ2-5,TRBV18,ASSPGRGETQY
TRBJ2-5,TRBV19,ASSIPGRGSETQY
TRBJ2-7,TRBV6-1,ASSPSGPYEQY
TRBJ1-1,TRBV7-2,ASSSPPIRGQAF
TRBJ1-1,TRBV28,ASSFGTGPPLNTEAF
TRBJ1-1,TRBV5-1,ASSQGTGAMNTEAF
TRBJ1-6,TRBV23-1,ASSQSGQVYNSPLH
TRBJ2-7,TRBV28,ASSLLSGGLLGEQY
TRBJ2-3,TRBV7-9,ASRSHTDTQY
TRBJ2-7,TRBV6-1,ASDRQGSNEQY
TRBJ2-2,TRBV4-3,ASSQESGTGELF
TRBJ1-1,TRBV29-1,GALGSTEAF
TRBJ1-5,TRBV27,ASSTRGRGQPQH
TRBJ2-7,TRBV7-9,ASSLPASYEQY
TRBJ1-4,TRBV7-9,ASSFRGNEKLF
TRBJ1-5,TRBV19,ASWGGLGNQPQH